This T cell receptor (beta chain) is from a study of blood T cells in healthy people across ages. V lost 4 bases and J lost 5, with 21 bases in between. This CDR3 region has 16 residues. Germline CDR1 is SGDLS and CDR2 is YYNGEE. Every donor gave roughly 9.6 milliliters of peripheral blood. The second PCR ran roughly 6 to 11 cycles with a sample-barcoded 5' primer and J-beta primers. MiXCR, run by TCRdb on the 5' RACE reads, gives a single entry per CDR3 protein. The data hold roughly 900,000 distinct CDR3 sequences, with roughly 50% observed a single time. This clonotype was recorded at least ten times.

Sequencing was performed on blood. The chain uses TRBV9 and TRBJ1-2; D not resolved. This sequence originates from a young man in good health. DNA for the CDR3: TGTGCCAGCAGCCAGCGTAGCGACGCGTTGGGGTATGGCTACACCTTC. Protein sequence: CASSQRSDALGYGYTF.